This TCR beta chain was sequenced in a study of CD8 T cells in Susac syndrome. The overall study: At the time their blood was drawn, patients with Susac syndrome were either therapy-naive, on corticosteroids (with some of them also receiving intravenous immunoglobulin), or on intravenous immunoglobulin alone.

An amount of RNA that ranged from roughly 0.45 to 1 ug was reverse transcribed with random hexamers. TCR beta CDR3 was amplified by immunoSEQ multiplex PCR. This amplification extended across 54 Vbeta and 13 Jbeta segments. TCRdb processed the immunoSEQ multiplex PCR reads anew with MiXCR; each CDR3 protein has one entry. The repertoire holds tens of thousands of distinct CDR3 sequences, with over 90% as singletons. Germline V gene sequence: CDR1 MNHEY, CDR2 SMNVEV (reference sequence). With 3 bases clipped from V and 2 bases from J, the junction kept 3 bases outside the gene matches. This CDR3 region has 15 residues. The patients with Susac syndrome were individuals who fulfilled the recently defined diagnostic criteria for disease that was either definite or probable. In contrast to the negatively isolated CD8+ and CD4+ T cells, TEMRA cells were FACS-enriched.

The J gene is TRBJ2-7, the V gene TRBV27, with 11 bases fitting TRBD2. The sequenced material came from CD8+ T cells from PBMCs. The TCR comes from a human donor with Susac syndrome. For the CDR3, the DNA is TGTGCCAGCAGTTTCACTAGCGGGAGTACCTACGAGCAGTACTTC. It encodes CASSFTSGSTYEQYF.